This TCR beta chain was sequenced during a study of blood T cells in healthy people across ages. In its sample, this clonotype was seen a few times. A second PCR of about 6 to 12 cycles used a sample-barcoded 5' primer and a J-beta primer mix. TCRdb processed the 5' RACE reads anew with MiXCR; each CDR3 protein has one entry. The table includes 920,000 or so distinct CDR3 sequences, 40% to 50% detected once. Germline-derived CDR1 and CDR2 are DFQATT and SNEGSKA (reference sequence). The CDR3 is 14 residues long. V is TRBV20-1 and J is TRBJ2-1, with D perhaps matching TRBD1 (5 bases). Near its end, the DNA agrees better with TRBJ2-7, so the J call may be wrong. Sample: blood. The sequence was collected from a woman aged 60-70 years in good health. In nucleotides, the CDR3 is TGCAGTGCGACAGACCTTAGCTCCTACAATGAGCAGTACTTC. Its protein product is CSATDLSSYNEQYF.